This T cell receptor (beta chain) appears in the sequencing data of a study of radiotherapy plus CTLA-4 blockade in lung cancer. Background on the study: Objective responses were recorded in about a sixth of patients, with disease control recorded in approximately 34%. Whole-study results and caveats: Blood saw expansion of tumor-derived TCR clones after radiotherapy plus ipilimumab. Interferon-beta, together with early blood T cell clone dynamics, reportedly best predicted response.

Concerning this clone itself: Its target is unknown.

People whose metastatic non-small-cell lung cancer was chemo-refractory got focal radiation along with CTLA-4 blockade by ipilimumab. Clones were sequenced by immunoSEQ multiplex PCR, and TCRdb holds only the in-frame ones, with some missing. The sample includes roughly 45,000 clones, almost 65% of them seen just once. This sequence originates from a human donor with non-small cell lung cancer who had a partial response to radiotherapy plus ipilimumab. The input for sequencing was peripheral blood, taken from a patient treated with radiotherapy plus ipilimumab.

The CDR3 protein is CASRPPVTGFGSPLHF. The CDR3 region has the DNA TGTGCCAGCAGGCCCCCGGTGACAGGTTTTGGTTCACCCCTCCACTTT. The rearrangement uses TRBV6-6 and TRBJ1-6; D might be TRBD1 (6 bases). CDR1 is MNHNY, CDR2 SVGAGI, per germline (reference sequence). V was pared by 6 bases and J by 9 bases, with 21 bases between. CDR3 size: 16 residues.